What follows are 18 T cell receptor beta chains derived from one specimen sequenced in a study of spatial heterogeneity in lung cancer. TCRdb independently ran MiXCR on the 5' RACE reads; one entry per CDR3 protein. The sample lists about 52,000 distinct CDR3 sequences; less than 9% were seen once. Time point defined: blood at routine non-recurrence follow-up after resection. Material for sequencing was whole RNA from tumor, nontumor lung or frozen PBMC, left unsorted. The starting material was PBMCs, obtained at follow-up. These TCRs come from a female donor with early-stage non-small cell lung cancer.

Many counts were recorded for this clonotype. The rearrangement links TRBV5-1 to TRBJ2-2; 11 bases agree with TRBD2. V shed 5 bases and J 3 bases; nucleotides not matched to a gene: 3. The germline V gene encodes CDR1 SGHRS and CDR2 YFSETQ. The CDR3 is 15 amino acids. CDR3 DNA: TGCGCCAGCAGTCTAGCGGGGGGCCACACCGGGGAGCTGTTTTTT. It specifies CASSLAGGHTGELFF.

This sequence joins TRBV20-1 and TRBJ2-3, with 10 bases lining up with TRBD2. This CDR3 is built from 13 residues. CDR1 and CDR2 (germline): DFQATT, SNEGSKA (reference sequence). V gave up 3 bases and J gave up 5 bases; unmatched junction bases: 2. This chain's CDR3 is CSARWTSGDTQYF. DNA of the CDR3: TGCAGTGCTAGGTGGACTAGCGGAGATACGCAGTATTTT.

This clonotype showed up just a few times. The chain couples TRBV9 to TRBJ1-2, with no clear D. The CDR3 is 15 residues long. Between the trimmed V and J ends, which lost 4 bases and 0 bases, there was a span of 13 bases. Germline V gene data show CDR1 as SGDLS and CDR2 as YYNGEE. CDR3 DNA: TGTGCCAGCAGCTTATACGCAGCTACTAACTATGGCTACACCTTC. It yields the protein CASSLYAATNYGYTF.

This clonotype was seen more than once but under ten times. This chain joins TRBV5-1 and TRBJ2-7; 7 nucleotides align to TRBD2. CDR1 is SGHRS, CDR2 YFSETQ, per germline. V shed 4 bases and J 2 bases; nucleotides not matched to a gene: 9. The CDR3 extends over 15 amino acids. CDR3 amino acids: CASSRSGTITYEQYF. The CDR3 coding sequence is TGCGCCAGCAGCCGATCCGGGACTATTACCTACGAGCAGTACTTC.

This sequence joins TRBV4-1 and TRBJ1-1; maybe TRBD1 (5 bases). The CDR3 contains 14 residues. Trimming cost V 4 bases and J 7 bases, with 16 bases left between them. From germline, CDR1 is MGHRA and CDR2 YSYEKL. CDR3 nucleotides: TGCGCCAGCAGCCGTTCAGAGGGGCTAGATGAAGCTTTCTTT. Its protein is CASSRSEGLDEAFF.

The chain employs TRBV20-1 and TRBJ2-2; the match to TRBD1 covers 9 bases. The CDR3 runs 14 residues. V was pared by 3 bases and J by 5 bases, with 4 bases of the junction left unmatched. Per the germline V gene, CDR1 is DFQATT and CDR2 is SNEGSKA (reference sequence). CDR3 loop: CSARSDRGTGELFF. The CDR3 DNA reads TGCAGTGCTAGGTCCGACAGGGGGACCGGGGAGCTGTTTTTT.

This clonotype has at least ten counts. The chain joins TRBV10-3 to TRBJ2-3; 12 nucleotides line up with TRBD2. CDR1 is ENHRY and CDR2 is SYGVKD in the germline V gene. Trimming at V came to 3 bases and at J to 7 bases, leaving 5 bases not matched to a gene. The CDR3 sequence is 15 residues long. CDR3 region: CAISETSGGPHTQYF. CDR3 coding DNA: TGTGCCATCAGTGAAACTAGCGGGGGGCCCCATACGCAGTATTTT.

This clonotype was recorded many times. This chain joins TRBV29-1 and TRBJ1-2, with D possibly matching TRBD1 (5 bases). This CDR3 region has 15 residues. The V and J ends lost 4 bases and 5 bases respectively, with 20 bases between them. Per germline, CDR1 SQVTM and CDR2 ANQGSEA. CDR3 residues: CSVALAGPMSYGYTF. The CDR3 nucleotides are TGCAGCGTTGCCCTGGCAGGGCCTATGTCTTATGGCTACACCTTC. Full variable domain (outside the CDR3, taken from reference TRBV29-1 and TRBJ1-2): SAVISQKPSRDICQRGTSLTIQCQVDSQVTMMFWYRQQPGQSLTLIATANQGSEATYESGFVIDKFPISRPNLTFSTLTVSNMSPEDSSIYLCSVALAGPMSYGYTFGSGTRLTVV.

This clonotype was counted a few times. The V and J genes are TRBV3-1 and TRBJ2-2, with TRBD2 matching 8 bases. The CDR3 has 13 residues. With 4 bases clipped from V and 14 bases from J, the junction kept 9 bases outside the gene matches. CDR1 and CDR2 (germline): LGHDT, YNNKEL (reference sequence). The CDR3 DNA reads as TGTGCCAGCAGCCCAAACTCGGGACTAGTTCTGTTTTTT. Its protein is CASSPNSGLVLFF. Full variable domain (rest looked up from reference TRBV3-1 and TRBJ2-2): DTAVSQTPKYLVTQMGNDKSIKCEQNLGHDTMYWYKQDSKKFLKIMFSYNNKELIINETVPNRFSPKSPDKAHLNLHINSLELGDSAVYFCASSPNSGLVLFFGEGSRLTVL.

This clonotype has ten or more counts. The rearrangement joins TRBV7-9 to TRBJ2-1; the D gene is possibly TRBD1 (5 bases). Trimming removed 6 bases at V and 8 bases at J, with 14 bases between. CDR3 length: 13 residues. Germline loops: CDR1 SEHNR, CDR2 FQNEAQ (reference sequence). As DNA, the CDR3 is TGTGCCAGCAGTACATATGGCAGGGATGAGCAGTTCTTC. This sequence encodes CASSTYGRDEQFF.

This clonotype was observed many times. The CDR3 loop reads CASSQPDATNTGELFF. CDR3 DNA: TGCGCCAGCAGCCAACCGGATGCCACGAACACCGGGGAGCTGTTTTTT. The V and J genes are TRBV4-3 and TRBJ2-2; D unresolved. V was pared by 2 bases and J by 0 bases, with 10 bases between. CDR3 length: 16 residues. Germline CDR1 LGHNA, CDR2 YSLEER.

This clonotype was found many times. The chain is built from TRBV7-9 and TRBJ1-1; 9 bases are a match to TRBD1. From germline, CDR1 is SEHNR and CDR2 FQNEAQ (reference sequence). After removal of 3 bases from V and 10 bases from J, the junction contained 6 bases not matched to a gene. The CDR3 contains 13 residues. In DNA form, the CDR3 reads TGTGCCAGCAGCTTCGGACAGGGGAGGAGAGCTTTCTTT. Residues: CASSFGQGRRAFF.

As concerns this clonotype: At one boundary the junction diverges from the germline segment, which might be a read error. The chain carries TRBV7-2 and TRBJ2-5; D possibly corresponds to TRBD1 (5 bases). The CDR3 sequence is 14 residues long. Germline CDR1 SGHTA, CDR2 FQGNSA. The CDR3 region has the DNA TGTGTCAGCAGGACACCGGGCACCCTCGGGACCCAGTACTTC. This gives the protein CVSRTPGTLGTQYF. The variable domain in full, completed from reference TRBV7-2 and TRBJ2-5, reads GAGVSQSPSNKVTEKGKDVELRCDPISGHTALYWYRQSLGQGLEFLIYFQGNSAPDKSGLPSDRFSAERTGGSVSTLTIQRTQQEDSAVYLCVSRTPGTLGTQYFGPGTRLLVL.

This clonotype was seen ten or more times. V and J are TRBV7-9 and TRBJ2-5, with D possibly TRBD2 on 5 matching bases. V shed 7 bases and J shed 3 bases, with 18 bases lying between them. CDR3 size: 15 residues. Germline assignment: CDR1 SEHNR and CDR2 FQNEAQ (reference sequence). This CDR3 is CASTPKVSAEETQYF. For the CDR3, the DNA is TGTGCCAGCACCCCTAAGGTATCAGCGGAAGAGACCCAGTACTTC.

This chain uses TRBV11-2 with TRBJ1-3; no definite D call. The germline V and J ends were trimmed by 5 bases and 8 bases, with 10 bases remaining between them. This CDR3 region has 12 residues. Germline-derived CDR1 and CDR2 are SGHAT and FQNNGV. The chain's CDR3 is CASSDGWDTIYF. The CDR3 DNA is TGTGCCAGCAGCGACGGTTGGGACACCATATATTTT.

This clonotype was recorded at least ten times. This chain uses TRBV15 with TRBJ2-7; weak D call: TRBD2 (7 bases). V was clipped by 0 bases and J by 2 bases, with 8 bases between them. CDR3 length: 14 amino acids. Germline V gene data show CDR1 as LNHNV and CDR2 as YYDKDF (reference sequence). The CDR3 loop reads CATSREGGAYEQYF. CDR3 coding DNA: TGTGCCACCAGCAGAGAAGGGGGGGCCTACGAGCAGTACTTC. Drawing the rest from reference TRBV15 and TRBJ2-7, the complete variable domain is DAMVIQNPRYQVTQFGKPVTLSCSQTLNHNVMYWYQQKSSQAPKLLFHYYDKDFNNEADTPDNFQSRRPNTSFCFLDIRSPGLGDTAMYLCATSREGGAYEQYFGPGTRLTVT.

This sequence joins TRBV20-1 and TRBJ2-2; no clear D gene. Trimming took 2 bases from V and 1 from J, leaving 8 bases between them. The CDR3 totals 14 residues. Germline loops: CDR1 DFQATT, CDR2 SNEGSKA (reference sequence). CDR3 nucleotides: TGCAGTGCTAGAAACAGCTTGAACACCGGGGAGCTGTTTTTT. Residues: CSARNSLNTGELFF.

This clonotype showed up just a few times. The CDR3 DNA sequence: TGTGCCAGCAGTGCCCTACAGGGGGCTAATACGCAGTATTTT. Residues: CASSALQGANTQYF. The chain joins TRBV2 to TRBJ2-3; TRBD1 aligns across 9 bases. CDR3 length: 14 residues. Germline CDR1 and CDR2: SNHLY and FYNNEI. Trimming took 4 bases from V and 7 from J; bases not matched to a gene: 6.